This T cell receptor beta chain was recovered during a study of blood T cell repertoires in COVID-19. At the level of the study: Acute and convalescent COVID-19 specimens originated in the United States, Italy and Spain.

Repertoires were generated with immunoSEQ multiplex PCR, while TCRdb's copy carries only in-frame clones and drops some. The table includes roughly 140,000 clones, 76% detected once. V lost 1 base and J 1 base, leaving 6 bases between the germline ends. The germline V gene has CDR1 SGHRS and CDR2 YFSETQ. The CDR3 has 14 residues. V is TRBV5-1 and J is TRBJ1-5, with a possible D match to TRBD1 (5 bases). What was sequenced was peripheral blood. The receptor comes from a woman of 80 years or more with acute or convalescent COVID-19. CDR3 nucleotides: TGCGCCAGCAGCTTGCAGGGAAGCAATCAGCCCCAGCATTTT. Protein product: CASSLQGSNQPQHF.